The 11 T cell receptor beta chains below were found in one sample sequenced in a study of blood T cell repertoires in COVID-19. Repertoires were generated with immunoSEQ multiplex PCR, while TCRdb's copy carries only in-frame clones and drops some. Of about 150,000 clones listed, around 85% are singletons. Source material: peripheral blood. The receptors were gathered from an older man with COVID-19, enrolled during active disease.

The rearrangement joins TRBV19 to TRBJ1-2; D call uncertain. V was clipped by 5 bases and J by 4 bases, with 14 bases between them. The CDR3 is 14 residues long. Germline CDR1 LNHDA, CDR2 SQIVND (reference sequence). The CDR3 sequence: CASSYERAPYGYTF. In nucleotides, the CDR3 is TGTGCCAGTAGTTACGAGAGAGCCCCCTATGGCTACACCTTC.

J is TRBJ1-1 and V is TRBV6-5, with D possibly being TRBD1 (6 bases). This CDR3 contains 13 residues. Germline V gives CDR1 MNHEY, CDR2 SVGAGI. Trimming took 6 bases from V and 11 from J, leaving 19 bases between them. For the CDR3, the DNA is TGTGCCAGCAGCTTTACCCAGGGGACGGGGGCTTTCTTT. Protein sequence: CASSFTQGTGAFF.

This chain uses TRBV2 with TRBJ1-4, with D hard to call. The V and J ends lost 2 bases and 8 bases respectively, with 12 bases between them. Per the germline V gene, CDR1 is SNHLY and CDR2 is FYNNEI. The CDR3 length is 14 residues. The CDR3 region is CASSETVKPEKLFF. For the CDR3, the DNA is TGTGCCAGCAGTGAAACGGTAAAACCGGAAAAACTGTTTTTT.

This clone was counted a single time. This chain uses TRBV28 with TRBJ2-7, with TRBD1 matching 11 bases. The CDR3 contains 15 residues. The V gene's germline CDR1 is MDHEN and CDR2 SYDVKM. The ends lost 4 bases at V and 3 bases at J; junction bases unmatched: 5. CDR3: CASSSTGTGGYEQYF. As DNA, the CDR3 is TGTGCCAGCAGTTCTACCGGGACAGGGGGCTACGAGCAGTACTTC.

The chain couples TRBV3-1 (or the pseudogene TRBV3-2) to TRBJ1-2; no firm D call. The V gene's germline CDR1 is LGHDT and CDR2 YNNKEL (reference sequence). The germline V and J ends were trimmed by 0 bases and 2 bases, with 13 bases remaining between them. CDR3 length equals 16 residues. Written as DNA, the CDR3 is TGTGCCAGCAGCCAAGATTGGGGAGGAGAAAACTATGGCTACACCTTC. Translated: CASSQDWGGENYGYTF.

V usage is TRBV4-2 and J usage is TRBJ2-7; 12 bases are shared with TRBD2. Trimming cost V 4 bases and J 6 bases; bases outside gene matches: 10. The CDR3 sequence is 16 residues long. Germline V gene data show CDR1 as LGHNA and CDR2 as YNFKEQ. DNA of the CDR3: TGTGCCAGCAGCCTTTCCACTAGCGGGGGGCAAGGCGAGCAGTACTTC. Protein: CASSLSTSGGQGEQYF.

The chain employs TRBV5-6 and TRBJ1-1, with a weak D call TRBD1 (6 bases). Trimming left V 2 bases short and J 8 bases short, with 10 bases between. The CDR3 is made up of 12 amino acids. CDR1 is SGHDT and CDR2 is YYEEEE in the germline V gene. The CDR3 loop reads CASSFLGAEAFF. CDR3 DNA: TGTGCCAGCAGCTTTTTGGGGGCCGAAGCTTTCTTT.

About this clone itself: This sample also contains other DNA sequences that code for the same CDR3. The chain combines TRBV9 with TRBJ2-1, with D possibly matching TRBD1 (5 bases). The germline V and J ends were trimmed by 0 bases and 2 bases, with 9 bases remaining between them. The CDR3 totals 15 residues. Per the germline V gene, CDR1 is SGDLS and CDR2 is YYNGEE. CDR3 loop: CASSVEGATYNEQFF. The CDR3 region has the DNA TGTGCCAGCAGCGTAGAAGGGGCCACCTACAATGAGCAGTTCTTC.

The chain employs TRBV19 and TRBJ1-1; 8 bases agree with TRBD1. Trimming at V came to 4 bases and at J to 11 bases, leaving 12 bases not matched to a gene. The CDR3 totals 14 residues. The germline gives CDR1 LNHDA, CDR2 SQIVND (reference sequence). CDR3 residues: CASSTPVKQGEAFF. The CDR3 nucleotides are TGTGCCAGTAGTACCCCCGTTAAACAGGGGGAGGCTTTCTTT.

J is TRBJ1-1 and V is TRBV2, with a tentative D call TRBD1 (6 bases). The V end was cut by 5 bases, the J end by 2 bases, with 9 bases between. CDR3 length equals 13 residues. The germline V gene encodes CDR1 SNHLY and CDR2 FYNNEI. In DNA, the CDR3 is TGTGCCAGCAGTCGGACAGCCAACACTGAAGCTTTCTTT. It specifies CASSRTANTEAFF.

The chain employs TRBV7-9 and TRBJ1-4, with 7 bases fitting TRBD1. CDR1 is SEHNR, CDR2 FQNEAQ, per germline (reference sequence). The CDR3 sequence is 15 residues long. The ends lost 4 bases at V and 5 bases at J; junction bases unmatched: 7. The CDR3 nucleotides are TGTGCCAGCAGCTCGTACAGGGGCCCAAATGAAAAACTGTTTTTT. This gives the protein CASSSYRGPNEKLFF.